Presented here are 20 T cell receptor beta chains from one specimen sequenced in a study of T cell repertoires in cytomegalovirus infection. Via MiXCR, TCRdb re-called the reads, giving one row per CDR3 protein. This sample yields almost 550,000 distinct CDR3 sequences, of which more than 15% are seen a single time; 20% to 30% belongs to the top ten. Sequencing input: CD8+ T cells from PBMCs. These receptor sequences come from a human donor in good health (CMV status not recorded). Some clones in this sample may be carry-over from other donors' samples.

This clonotype has ten or more counts. The chain has TRBV7-9 and TRBJ1-1; TRBD1 matches at 10 bases. CDR1 is SEHNR and CDR2 is FQNEAQ in the germline V gene (reference sequence). Trimming removed 5 bases from V and 5 bases from J; junction bases left unmatched: 11. The length of the CDR3 is 16 residues. The CDR3 DNA is TGTGCCAGCAGCGCCAGGGACAGGGGAAGGAGGACTGAAGCTTTCTTT. The encoded protein is CASSARDRGRRTEAFF. Supplemented by reference TRBV7-9 and TRBJ1-1, the full variable domain reads DTGVSQNPRHKITKRGQNVTFRCDPISEHNRLYWYRQTLGQGPEFLTYFQNEAQLEKSRLLSDRFSAERPKGSFSTLEIQRTEQGDSAMYLCASSARDRGRRTEAFFGQGTRLTVV.

This chain joins TRBV7-9 and TRBJ2-2; 11 bases fit TRBD1. Trimming took 4 bases from V and 9 from J; bases not matched to a gene: 1. Germline-derived CDR1 and CDR2 are SEHNR and FQNEAQ (reference sequence). The length of the CDR3 is 13 residues. The CDR3 sequence is CASSSDRGRELFF. The CDR3 DNA reads TGTGCCAGCAGCTCGGACAGGGGGCGGGAGCTGTTTTTT.

This clonotype has ten or more counts. The chain recombines TRBV7-9 with TRBJ1-2, with D perhaps matching TRBD1 (5 bases). There are 13 residues in the CDR3. V lost 6 bases and J lost 1, with 9 bases in between. The germline V gene encodes CDR1 SEHNR and CDR2 FQNEAQ (reference sequence). This CDR3 reads CASSLTDNYGYTF. The CDR3 coding sequence is TGTGCCAGCAGTCTGACAGATAACTATGGCTACACCTTC.

The sample holds many counts of this clonotype. This rearrangement joins TRBV7-2 to TRBJ2-3; 7 nucleotides align to TRBD2. CDR1 is SGHTA and CDR2 is FQGNSA in the germline V gene. The junction had 13 bases not matched to a gene; V was cut back by 1 base and J by 3 bases. This CDR3 contains 18 residues. CDR3 protein: CASSLGPGIAGVTDTQYF. CDR3 coding DNA: TGTGCCAGCAGCTTAGGGCCCGGAATAGCGGGCGTTACAGATACGCAGTATTTT.

The sample holds many counts of this clonotype. The CDR3: CASWETANTGELFF. The CDR3 DNA reads as TGTGCCAGCTGGGAGACGGCAAACACCGGGGAGCTGTTTTTT. The gene calls are TRBV7-9 and TRBJ2-2; maybe TRBD2 (5 bases). Germline assignment: CDR1 SEHNR and CDR2 FQNEAQ (reference sequence). CDR3 length: 14 amino acids. Deletions cut 8 bases from V and 2 bases from J, with 12 bases between.

This clonotype was picked up many times. V gene TRBV6-1 combines with J gene TRBJ2-3; 8 nucleotides match TRBD1. CDR3 length: 15 residues. Germline CDR1 and CDR2: MNHNS and SASEGT. Trimming at V came to 8 bases and at J to 1 base, leaving 8 bases not matched to a gene. CDR3 sequence (DNA): TGTGCCAGCTCCCAGGGGGCGAGGGGCACAGATACGCAGTATTTT. It specifies CASSQGARGTDTQYF.

This clonotype has at least ten counts. The chain uses TRBV6-6 and TRBJ1-5; perhaps TRBD1 as D (5 bases). Per the germline V gene, CDR1 is MNHNY and CDR2 is SVGAGI (reference sequence). V was trimmed by 5 bases and J by 7 bases, leaving 21 bases between them. The CDR3 runs to 16 residues. In DNA, the CDR3 is TGTGCCAGCAGTCTCTCAACTTCTCAGGGCTACCAGCCCCAGCATTTT. Protein sequence: CASSLSTSQGYQPQHF.

This clonotype was counted a single time. J is TRBJ2-1 and V is TRBV7-6; either TRBD1 or TRBD2 may fit D (6 bases each). V shed 2 bases and J shed 10 bases, with 15 bases lying between them. The CDR3 loop spans 14 amino acids. Per the germline V gene, CDR1 is SGHVS and CDR2 is FNYEAQ. The CDR3 bases are TGTGCCAGCAGCTTAACCGGGGGCCTGGTCGAGCAGTTCTTC. This codes for CASSLTGGLVEQFF.

This clonotype was seen many times. The rearrangement uses TRBV7-2 and TRBJ2-1; D is unresolved. The germline V and J ends were trimmed by 5 bases and 8 bases, with 10 bases remaining between them. CDR1 and CDR2 from the germline V gene are SGHTA and FQGNSA. This CDR3 comprises 12 residues. In nucleotides, the CDR3 is TGTGCCAGCAGCATTGAGCTAGATGAGCAGTTCTTC. Its protein product is CASSIELDEQFF.

Comments on this clonotype: One end of the junction is discordant with germline, which a read error may explain. This chain uses TRBV7-9 with TRBJ1-4, with 8 bases aligning to TRBD1. Germline assignment: CDR1 SEHNR and CDR2 FQNEAQ (reference sequence). CDR3 length: 16 amino acids. Here the CDR3 reads CASSNDRGGTNEKMFF. The DNA of the CDR3 is TGTGCCAGCAGCAATGACAGGGGAGGGACAAATGAAAAAATGTTTTTT.

This clonotype was recorded many times. The CDR3 coding sequence is TGTGCCAGCAGCTTAGGCGGCGAGCAGTACTTC. Encoded protein: CASSLGGEQYF. This sequence joins TRBV27 and TRBJ2-7; D is unresolved. Germline lookup yields CDR1 MNHEY and CDR2 SMNVEV (reference sequence). V was cut by 6 bases and J by 6 bases, with 9 bases left in between. There are 11 residues in the CDR3.

This rearrangement joins TRBV27 to TRBJ2-7; 9 nucleotides agree with TRBD2. With 9 bases clipped from V and 6 bases from J, the junction kept 6 bases outside the gene matches. This CDR3 is built from 12 residues. Per germline, CDR1 MNHEY and CDR2 SMNVEV (reference sequence). The CDR3 here is CARLAGCSEQYF. CDR3 sequence (DNA): TGTGCCAGGCTAGCGGGATGTAGCGAGCAGTACTTC.

This clonotype was seen repeatedly, ten times or more. V gene TRBV12-3 or TRBV12-4 combines with J gene TRBJ1-1; no firm D call. The CDR3 sequence is 12 residues long. Trimming took 4 bases from V and 10 from J, leaving 13 bases between them. In DNA, the CDR3 is TGTGCCAGCAGTTCCCCCCGAACGGGAGCTTTCTTT. Its translation is CASSSPRTGAFF.

This clonotype appeared many times. This sequence joins TRBV7-9 and TRBJ1-1, with 7 positions matching TRBD1. The CDR3 sequence is 12 residues long. Trimming took 4 bases from V and 8 from J; bases not matched to a gene: 4. Per germline, CDR1 SEHNR and CDR2 FQNEAQ (reference sequence). CDR3 amino acids: CASSYDRVEAFF. The CDR3 nucleotides read TGTGCCAGCAGCTACGACAGGGTAGAAGCTTTCTTT.

This clonotype was observed a handful of times. This chain connects TRBV6-5 to TRBJ2-1; TRBD1 or TRBD2 may be the D gene (5 bases each). The germline CDR1 and CDR2 sequences are MNHEY and SVGAGI. V was pared by 2 bases and J by 0 bases, with 8 bases between. The CDR3 is 15 residues long. CDR3 protein: CASSYGAGSYNEQFF. The CDR3 DNA is TGTGCCAGCAGTTACGGGGCGGGCTCCTACAATGAGCAGTTCTTC.

The J gene is TRBJ1-2, the V gene TRBV19; no firm D call. The CDR3 spans 15 residues. Germline lookup yields CDR1 LNHDA and CDR2 SQIVND (reference sequence). Trimming took 3 bases from V and 8 from J, leaving 19 bases between them. The CDR3 loop reads CASSISLQPVQGYTF. The DNA for the CDR3 is TGTGCCAGTAGTATCTCTCTACAGCCGGTTCAAGGCTACACCTTC.

Remarks on this clonotype: Since the CDR3 does not end with the conserved phenylalanine or tryptophan, this likely comes from a read error. No DNA is shown, since the ends of the CDR3 on it are uncertain; the CDR3 is the one TCRdb lists. The V and J genes are TRBV27 and TRBJ2-1; the table's D call, TRBD2, was not checked against the DNA. The CDR3 region is 15 residues in length, termini included. Looked up from germline, CDR1 is MNHEY and CDR2 is SMNVEV (reference sequence). CDR3 region: CASSLRREFPEEKFL.

This sequence joins TRBV27 and TRBJ2-7; 8 bases line up with TRBD1. The CDR3 length is 14 residues. Unmatched junction bases numbered 3, after V lost 2 bases and J lost 3 bases. Looked up from germline, CDR1 is MNHEY and CDR2 is SMNVEV (reference sequence). The CDR3 region is CASSLQGAYYEQYF. The CDR3 nucleotides read TGTGCCAGCAGTTTACAGGGGGCGTACTACGAGCAGTACTTC.

The CDR3 coding sequence is TGTGCCAGCAGCCCTAAGGGGGCCACCTACAATGAGCAGTTCTTC. Translation gives CASSPKGATYNEQFF. The chain employs TRBV6-5 and TRBJ2-1; 7 bases are shared with TRBD1. Per germline, CDR1 MNHEY and CDR2 SVGAGI. Trimming at V came to 6 bases and at J to 2 bases, leaving 7 bases not matched to a gene. CDR3 length: 15 amino acids.

CDR3 sequence reads: CASSLIGRTDTQYF. The CDR3 region has the DNA TGTGCCAGCAGCTTAATCGGGAGAACAGATACGCAGTATTTT. This chain joins TRBV11-2 and TRBJ2-3; tentative D call: TRBD2 (6 bases). The V gene's germline CDR1 is SGHAT and CDR2 FQNNGV. The V gene lost 2 bases and the J gene lost 3 bases, with 9 bases spanning the gap. There are 14 residues in the CDR3.